This TCR beta chain was sequenced for a study of T cell responses to AZD1222 COVID-19 vaccine. Study-wide points: The donor cohort was predominantly white British with a female majority, and clonal diversity may have been underestimated. Recipients of two AZD1222 doses showed rising Spike-specific TCR breadth and depth. AZD1222 recipients seropositive at baseline numbered only six or seven.

The CDR3 runs to 16 residues. CDR1 MDHEN and CDR2 SYDVKM come from the germline V gene. V shed 7 bases and J 7 bases; nucleotides not matched to a gene: 10. Remarks on this clone: Its target is unknown.

Assay: immunoSEQ multiplex PCR; the TCRdb copy retains only in-frame clones and omits some. The repertoire holds over 110,000 clones, with 90% to 95% as singletons. The material sequenced was peripheral blood, taken on day 0 of AZD1222 vaccination. This receptor was identified in an adult in good health. This sequence joins TRBV28 and TRBJ1-6, with TRBD1 matching 10 bases. CDR3 bases: TGTGCCAGCACCGATCCACCGGGACAGGGGAATTCACCCCTCCACTTT. Encoded protein: CASTDPPGQGNSPLHF. The full variable domain, with the rest looked up from reference TRBV28 and TRBJ1-6, is DVKVTQSSRYLVKRTGEKVFLECVQDMDHENMFWYRQDPGLGLRLIYFSYDVKMKEKGDIPEGYSVSREKKERFSLILESASTNQTSMYLCASTDPPGQGNSPLHFGNGTRLTVT.